The clone carrying this TCR beta chain was seen a few times. The germline CDR1 and CDR2 sequences are GTSNPN and SVGIG (reference sequence). The length of the CDR3 is 13 residues. Trimming took 2 bases from V and 5 from J, leaving 7 bases between them. Method: immunoSEQ multiplex PCR; TCRdb's copy keeps in-frame clones and lacks some. The sample includes fewer than 85,000 clones, about 91% of them seen just once. The data stem from a study of control samples from healthy donors and cancer patients. The specimen sequenced was blood. The chain employs TRBV30 and TRBJ1-6; D gene uncertain. This receptor was taken from a man between 50 and 59 years old in good health. The CDR3 is CAWSPGDNSPLHF. CDR3 bases: TGTGCCTGGAGTCCCGGAGATAATTCACCCCTCCACTTT.